The present T cell receptor (beta chain) was sequenced within a study of Ad26.COV2.S vaccination and SARS-CoV-2 variants. In the study overall: Once or twice, 56 days apart, Ad26.COV2.S was delivered intramuscularly.

Treatment of the sample: some 20 received Ad26.COV2.S at low or high dose, single or two shots; about five received placebo; per-sample allocation not given. Samples analyzed were those drawn on day 63 after the first vaccine or placebo injection. Data came from immunoSEQ multiplex PCR; TCRdb stores just in-frame clones and leaves some out. Of about 350,000 clones listed, approximately 86% are singletons. The CDR3 loop spans 14 amino acids. The germline gives CDR1 GTSNPN, CDR2 SVGIG (reference sequence). J gave up 5 bases and V 5 bases, and 5 bases lay outside the gene matches. This TCR derives from a person between 18 and 59 years old who received the Ad26.COV2.S COVID-19 vaccine or a placebo. This sample comprised peripheral blood, obtained in a trial of Ad26.COV2.S vaccine versus placebo. This chain links TRBV30 with TRBJ2-2, with 10 bases fitting TRBD1. The CDR3 reads CAWDRGLYTGELFF. CDR3 bases: TGTGCCTGGGACAGGGGGCTGTATACCGGGGAGCTGTTTTTT. The whole variable domain, remainder taken from reference TRBV30 and TRBJ2-2, is SQTIHQWPATLVQPVGSPLSLECTVEGTSNPNLYWYRQAAGRGLQLLFYSVGIGQISSEVPQNLSASRPQDRQFILSSKKLLLSDSGFYLCAWDRGLYTGELFFGEGSRLTVL.